These 20 T cell receptor beta chains came from one sample sequenced in a study of blood T cell repertoires in COVID-19. Method: immunoSEQ multiplex PCR; TCRdb's copy keeps in-frame clones and lacks some. This sample has tens of thousands of clones; 81% occur once, and the top ten carry about 40%. What was sequenced was peripheral blood. Receptor source: an elderly man with acute or convalescent COVID-19.

The rearrangement joins TRBV19 to TRBJ1-5, with a tentative D call TRBD1 (5 bases). Trimming took 7 bases from V and 5 from J, leaving 12 bases between them. Germline V CDR1 and CDR2: LNHDA, SQIVND (reference sequence). The CDR3 extends over 13 amino acids. Here the CDR3 DNA reads TGTGCCAGTAAGGGCAGGGATTATCAGCCCCAGCATTTT. Protein sequence: CASKGRDYQPQHF.

V and J are TRBV4-2 and TRBJ2-3; 7 bases map to TRBD1. V was clipped by 1 base and J by 2 bases; unmatched bases: 9. CDR1 is LGHNA, CDR2 YNFKEQ, per germline. CDR3 length: 17 residues. CDR3 in amino acids: CASSQVGQAFDTDTQYF. The CDR3 bases are TGTGCCAGCAGCCAAGTAGGACAGGCCTTCGACACAGATACGCAGTATTTT.

The chain uses TRBV4-1 and TRBJ1-5; the D is unclear. The germline V gene has CDR1 MGHRA and CDR2 YSYEKL. Trimming took off 0 bases at V and 4 bases at J, with 16 bases between the two ends. The CDR3 spans 17 residues. CDR3 protein: CASSQDLSGGRNQPQHF. As DNA, the CDR3 is TGCGCCAGCAGCCAAGATCTCAGTGGAGGGAGGAATCAGCCCCAGCATTTT.

The genes are TRBV7-9 and TRBJ1-2; TRBD1 might be the D (6 bases). This CDR3 comprises 15 residues. Germline V gene sequence: CDR1 SEHNR, CDR2 FQNEAQ (reference sequence). Between the trimmed V and J ends, which lost 0 bases and 4 bases, there was a span of 12 bases. CDR3 residues: CASSLADRIGYGYTF. DNA for the CDR3: TGTGCCAGCAGCTTAGCCGACAGGATCGGCTATGGCTACACCTTC.

The chain employs TRBV2 and TRBJ2-1; TRBD2 aligns across 12 bases. V shed 6 bases and J 9 bases; nucleotides not matched to a gene: 6. Germline-derived CDR1 and CDR2 are SNHLY and FYNNEI. This CDR3 is built from 14 residues. CDR3 DNA sequence: TGTGCCAGCAGGAAGACTAGCGGGAGAACTGAGCAGTTCTTC. Amino acid sequence: CASRKTSGRTEQFF.

Only a few counts were recorded for this clone. Here the CDR3 DNA reads TGTGCCAGCAGTTACGAACAGGGAGCCTACGAGCAGTACTTC. It specifies CASSYEQGAYEQYF. The chain recombines TRBV6-2 or TRBV6-3 with TRBJ2-7; D perhaps matches TRBD1 (6 bases). V was pared by 2 bases and J by 2 bases, with 10 bases between. Germline assignment: CDR1 MNHEY and CDR2 SVGEGT. The CDR3 contains 14 residues.

This chain uses TRBV19 with TRBJ1-1, with D possibly matching TRBD1 (5 bases). Germline CDR1 is LNHDA and CDR2 is SQIVND (reference sequence). Deletions cut 4 bases from V and 7 bases from J, with 10 bases between. The CDR3 length is 12 residues. CDR3 sequence reads: CASSKTENEAFF. In DNA, the CDR3 is TGTGCCAGTAGTAAGACAGAGAATGAAGCTTTCTTT. The full variable domain, completed using reference TRBV19 and TRBJ1-1, is DGGITQSPKYLFRKEGQNVTLSCEQNLNHDAMYWYRQDPGQGLRLIYYSQIVNDFQKGDIAEGYSVSREKKESFPLTVTSAQKNPTAFYLCASSKTENEAFFGQGTRLTVV.

This clone was recorded only once. The chain recombines TRBV7-8 with TRBJ2-1; D might be TRBD1 (6 bases). Trimming shortened V by 1 base and J by 0 bases, and 13 bases separated the two germline ends. This CDR3 contains 17 residues. Per germline, CDR1 SGHVS and CDR2 FQNEAQ. CDR3 coding DNA: TGTGCCAGCAGCTTAGTGCTGGGGGCGAGCTCCTACAATGAGCAGTTCTTC. Its translation: CASSLVLGASSYNEQFF.

The rearrangement links TRBV28 to TRBJ1-5, with D possibly matching TRBD1 (5 bases). This CDR3 region has 14 residues. V was shortened by 8 bases and J by 7 bases, with 18 bases between the two germline ends. Germline V gene sequence: CDR1 MDHEN, CDR2 SYDVKM. The CDR3: CASALVAGRQPQHF. CDR3 in DNA: TGTGCCAGCGCCCTGGTTGCGGGGCGCCAGCCCCAGCATTTT.

The genes are TRBV2 and TRBJ1-5, with D perhaps matching TRBD1 (5 bases). Germline CDR1 is SNHLY and CDR2 is FYNNEI. The length of the CDR3 is 19 residues. Deletions cut 3 bases from V and 0 bases from J, with 21 bases between. The CDR3 spells CASSEAGHLYTYSNQPQHF. CDR3 DNA: TGTGCCAGCAGTGAGGCCGGACACCTCTACACATATAGCAATCAGCCCCAGCATTTT.

This clone was counted only a few times. The chain carries TRBV6-5 and TRBJ1-3; D is perhaps TRBD1 (5 bases). The CDR3 has 14 amino acids. Per the germline V gene, CDR1 is MNHEY and CDR2 is SVGAGI. Trimming stripped 7 bases from V and 0 bases from J, with 10 bases between. The DNA for the CDR3 is TGTGCCAGCATAACAGGTTTCTCTGGAAACACCATATATTTT. Its translation is CASITGFSGNTIYF.

J is TRBJ2-2 and V is TRBV14; 8 positions match TRBD2. This CDR3 has 16 residues. Germline CDR1 SGHDN, CDR2 FVKESK. The ends lost 1 base at V and 4 bases at J; junction bases unmatched: 5. The CDR3 here is CASSQVFGRGTGELFF. CDR3 DNA: TGTGCCAGCAGCCAAGTTTTCGGGAGGGGCACCGGGGAGCTGTTTTTT.

The chain recombines TRBV11-3 with TRBJ2-3; D may be TRBD2 (6 bases). This CDR3 is built from 13 residues. The germline V gene encodes CDR1 SGHNT and CDR2 YENEEA. V gave up 5 bases and J gave up 7 bases, with 13 bases separating them. The CDR3 region is CASSGDFGNTQYF. DNA for the CDR3: TGTGCCAGCAGCGGGGACTTTGGAAATACGCAGTATTTT.

The genes are TRBV18 and TRBJ1-1; 7 nucleotides line up with TRBD1. CDR3 length equals 13 residues. Per the germline V gene, CDR1 is KGHSH and CDR2 is LQKENI. J was trimmed by 4 bases and V by 3 bases; bases with no gene match: 2. DNA for the CDR3: TGTGCCAGCTCACCCCGACAGGGCACTGAAGCTTTCTTT. Translated: CASSPRQGTEAFF.

The J gene is TRBJ1-5, the V gene TRBV3-1 (or the pseudogene TRBV3-2); D is ambiguous. The CDR3 totals 13 residues. V lost 0 bases to trimming and J lost 7 bases, with 7 bases between them. Germline values: CDR1 LGHDT, CDR2 YNNKEL (reference sequence). The CDR3 loop is CASSQDHSQPQHF. The CDR3 coding sequence is TGTGCCAGCAGCCAAGACCACTCCCAGCCCCAGCATTTT.

V usage is TRBV5-1 and J usage is TRBJ2-7, with D perhaps matching TRBD1 (6 bases). From germline, CDR1 is SGHRS and CDR2 YFSETQ. The germline V and J ends were trimmed by 4 bases and 0 bases, with 17 bases remaining between them. The CDR3 is made up of 16 amino acids. Written as DNA, the CDR3 is TGCGCCAGCAGCCTTATAACAGGGTCCAGCTCCTACGAGCAGTACTTC. Its protein product is CASSLITGSSSYEQYF.

The chain joins TRBV27 to TRBJ1-5; D is unclear. CDR3 length: 14 amino acids. Germline values: CDR1 MNHEY, CDR2 SMNVEV (reference sequence). Trimming pared 6 bases from V and 0 bases from J, leaving 9 bases between. CDR3: CASRLAGSNQPQHF. CDR3 coding DNA: TGTGCCAGCAGATTGGCGGGTAGCAATCAGCCCCAGCATTTT.

This chain links TRBV18 with TRBJ2-6; 7 bases line up with TRBD1. CDR3 length: 20 amino acids. Trimming cost V 3 bases and J 0 bases; bases outside gene matches: 14. Looked up from germline, CDR1 is KGHSH and CDR2 is LQKENI. The CDR3 coding sequence is TGTGCCAGCTCACCGAAATTACAGGGACAGAGAAGCTCTGGGGCCAACGTCCTGACTTTC. Protein: CASSPKLQGQRSSGANVLTF.

V and J are TRBV9 and TRBJ1-3, with D possibly being TRBD1 (5 bases). CDR1 and CDR2 from the germline V gene are SGDLS and YYNGEE. V shed 2 bases and J shed 0 bases, with 12 bases lying between them. This CDR3 has 16 residues. The CDR3 bases are TGTGCCAGCAGCGTTCTTATGGACACCTCTGGAAACACCATATATTTT. It encodes CASSVLMDTSGNTIYF.

The V gene is TRBV19, the J gene TRBJ2-7; TRBD1 might be the D (5 bases). This CDR3 is 15 amino acids long. V lost 5 bases to trimming and J lost 1 base, with 15 bases between them. Germline assignment: CDR1 LNHDA and CDR2 SQIVND (reference sequence). CDR3: CASSLSGRGSYEQYF. The CDR3 DNA sequence: TGTGCCAGTAGTCTCTCAGGTAGGGGATCCTACGAGCAGTACTTC.